Listed below are T cell receptor beta chains from one sample, sequenced in a study of tumor-infiltrating lymphocytes in primary liver carcinoma. TCRdb ran MiXCR on the multiplex PCR reads and lists one entry per CDR3 protein. The table shows more than 95,000 distinct CDR3 sequences, with around 80% occurring only once. The sample consisted of liver tumor tissue from sampling region 3. These receptors were collected from a man aged 35 to 55 with primary liver carcinoma and hepatitis B virus infection. CDR3s include the opening cysteine and the closing phenylalanine or tryptophan. A D gene is named only where the DNA matches it firmly. Some rows have no size entry. The others give once, few or many, or a class for an expanded clone.

v_call	j_call	d_call	clone_size	cdr3_length	cdr3_aa	cdr3_nt
TRBV4-3	TRBJ2-7	TRBD1	once	15	CASSHSWTGGYEQYF	TGCGCCAGCAGCCACTCCTGGACAGGGGGTTACGAGCAGTACTTC
TRBV4-3	TRBJ2-7	.	.	13	CASSQVGESEQCF	TGCGCCAGCAGCCAAGTTGGGGAGTCCGAGCAGTGCTTT
TRBV28	TRBJ1-5	.	.	17	CASSLETDPYSNQPQHF	TGTGCCAGCAGTTTGGAGACCGATCCATATAGCAATCAGCCCCAGCATTTC
TRBV29-1	TRBJ2-5	.	.	13	CSVDDPVQETQYF	TGCAGCGTTGACGATCCTGTTCAGGAGACCCAGTATTTC
TRBV28	TRBJ2-7	TRBD2	many	12	CASSPLGGKEYF	TGTGCCAGCAGTCCCCTGGGAGGGAAGGAGTACTTC
TRBV11-2	TRBJ2-5	.	.	15	CASSPRSTPGVSPYF	TGTGCCAGCAGCCCCCGGTCAACCCCAGGGGTGTCCCCGTACTTC
TRBV12-3/TRBV12-4	TRBJ1-5	.	.	15	CVSARGTAIDQPQQF	TGTGTCAGCGCGCGGGGCACCGCAATAGATCAGCCCCAGCAATTT
TRBV18	TRBJ2-3	.	once	13	CSSSPMALDTQYF	TGTTCCAGCTCACCCATGGCGTTGGATACGCAGTATTTT
TRBV6-1	TRBJ1-2	.	many	13	CASFSVVDYGYTF	TGTGCCAGCTTTTCGGTCGTAGACTATGGCTACACCTTC
TRBV6-6	TRBJ2-7	TRBD2	.	20	CAGSPRLAGIGFRSSYEQYF	TGTGCCGGCAGCCCCAGACTAGCGGGAATCGGATTTCGCTCATCGTACGAGCAGTACTTC
TRBV10-2	TRBJ1-2	.	.	14	CASSEGAVPYGYTF	TGCGCCAGCAGTGAAGGAGCAGTGCCATATGGCTACACCTTC
TRBV6-2/TRBV6-3	TRBJ2-1	TRBD2	.	15	CAGSYTAGDLYEQFF	TGTGCCGGCAGTTACACGGCGGGAGACCTCTATGAGCAGTTCTTC
TRBV6-2/TRBV6-3	TRBJ2-7	.	.	15	CASSTPTNGGYEEYF	TGTGCTAGCAGCACTCCGACTAACGGAGGGTACGAGGAGTACTTC
TRBV4-2	TRBJ2-3	TRBD2	.	18	CASSPGLVGEVGTDMQYF	TGTGCCAGCAGCCCGGGACTAGTGGGAGAGGTGGGCACAGATATGCAGTATTTT
TRBV6-6	TRBJ2-3	.	.	14	CASSYATITDTQCF	TGTGCCAGCAGTTACGCGACGATAACAGATACGCAGTGTTTT
TRBV11-2	TRBJ1-1	TRBD1	once	14	CASGFETGFGEALF	TGTGCCAGCGGCTTCGAGACAGGGTTTGGTGAAGCTCTCTTT
TRBV6-2/TRBV6-3	TRBJ2-3	.	.	14	CANNRDSSTDMQYF	TGTGCCAACAACAGGGACTCTAGCACAGATATGCAGTATTTT
TRBV12-3/TRBV12-4	TRBJ2-2	.	once	16	CVTSSGQGRAVGELFF	TGTGTCACTAGTTCAGGGCAGGGGAGAGCGGTCGGGGAGCTGTTTTTT
TRBV29-1	TRBJ2-1	.	.	18	CSVGGRRTIGNQYNEQFF	TGCAGCGTTGGAGGCAGGCGCACTATCGGGAATCAGTACAATGAGCAGTTCTTC
TRBV29-1	TRBJ2-5	TRBD2	.	14	CSCILAGGVETQYF	TGCAGCTGTATATTAGCGGGAGGAGTAGAGACCCAGTACTTC
TRBV6-2/TRBV6-3	TRBJ2-7	TRBD1	.	15	CASSYLGQDSSDQYF	TGTGCCAGTAGTTACCTCGGACAGGACAGCTCCGATCAGTACTTC
TRBV4-1	TRBJ1-2	.	few	20	CASSQEGHPPAAQPTYGYTF	TGCGCCAGTAGCCAAGAGGGGCACCCCCCCGCTGCCCAACCTACCTATGGCTACACCTTC
TRBV21-1	TRBJ2-7	.	.	17	CTSSKESGGGGADEQYF	TGTACCAGCAGCAAAGAGAGTGGTGGGGGAGGGGCAGACGAGCAGTACTTC
TRBV11-2	TRBJ2-1	.	.	15	CVSSLGSCGGYEQFF	TGTGTCAGCAGCTTAGGGTCCTGTGGAGGGTATGAGCAGTTCTTC
TRBV6-1	TRBJ2-3	.	.	11	CASNRTDTQYF	TGTGCCAGCAATCGAACAGATACACAGTATTTT
TRBV30	TRBJ2-4	.	.	15	CAWSNRGITKNIQYF	TGTGCCTGGAGTAACCGGGGGATAACCAAGAACATTCAGTACTTC
TRBV6-2/TRBV6-3	TRBJ2-3	TRBD2	.	16	CASSYLAGGPTYTQYF	TGTGCCAGCAGTTACCTAGCGGGTGGGCCGACATATACGCAGTATTTT
TRBV11-1	TRBJ2-1	.	.	17	CTSSSHSSSGSYNEEFF	TGTACCAGCAGCTCTCATTCGAGTAGCGGATCCTACAATGAGGAGTTCTTC
TRBV29-1	TRBJ2-4	.	.	14	CSVESGHAKNIQYF	TGCAGTGTTGAATCGGGTCATGCCAAAAACATTCAGTACTTC
TRBV11-3	TRBJ2-1	.	.	12	CASSLSANDRFF	TGTGCCAGCAGCTTAAGTGCCAATGACCGGTTCTTC
TRBV10-3	TRBJ1-1	TRBD1	.	16	CVIRGRSQGLNTEVFF	TGTGTCATCAGGGGGAGGTCACAGGGGTTGAACACTGAAGTTTTCTTT
TRBV5-1	TRBJ1-4	.	.	14	CASSLFPADETLFF	TGCGCCAGCAGCTTGTTTCCCGCGGACGAAACACTGTTTTTT
TRBV6-4	TRBJ2-1	.	.	15	CASSGSIGSYNEQFF	TGTGCCAGCAGTGGCTCTATCGGGAGTTACAATGAGCAGTTCTTC
TRBV11-1	TRBJ2-1	TRBD2	.	14	CAGSPRLARALLFF	TGTGCCGGCAGCCCGAGACTAGCGAGAGCGCTGCTGTTCTTC
TRBV24-1	TRBJ2-6	.	few	15	CATSEVRARANVLTF	TGTGCCACCAGTGAGGTACGGGCTAGGGCCAACGTCCTGACTTTC
TRBV2	TRBJ1-1	.	few	13	CASSYTTNTEAFF	TGTGCCAGCAGTTACACAACGAACACTGAAGCTTTCTTT
TRBV5-5	TRBJ2-1	.	.	15	CASSLGQGTVNEQFF	TGTGCCAGCAGCCTGGGTCAGGGTACGGTCAATGAGCAGTTCTTC
TRBV5-4	TRBJ2-7	TRBD2	.	15	CATRVSGTSWIEQYF	TGTGCCACGCGCGTCTCCGGGACTAGCTGGATCGAGCAGTACTTC
TRBV5-5	TRBJ2-5	.	.	13	CASGRGQQETQYF	TGTGCCAGCGGCCGAGGACAGCAAGAGACGCAGTACTTC
TRBV6-1	TRBJ1-1	.	.	12	CASSILNTEAYF	TGTGCCAGCAGTATCCTGAACACTGAAGCTTATTTT
TRBV3-1	TRBJ2-1	.	few	13	CASRPSDHNEQFF	TGTGCCAGCAGACCCTCGGACCACAATGAGCAGTTCTTC
TRBV11-2	TRBJ2-3	TRBD2	few	16	CANSSPGLTGVDTQYF	TGTGCCAACAGCTCCCCGGGACTAACGGGAGTGGATACCCAGTATTTT
TRBV11-2	TRBJ2-6	.	.	15	CATQRLRSGAKVLAF	TGTGCCACCCAGCGGCTGCGCTCTGGGGCCAAAGTCCTGGCTTTC
TRBV11-2	TRBJ2-1	.	.	13	CASNFKGINEQFF	TGTGCCAGCAACTTCAAAGGGATCAATGAGCAGTTCTTC
TRBV29-1	TRBJ1-2	TRBD1	few	12	CSVWTGRDLYTF	TGCAGCGTATGGACAGGGAGAGACCTCTACACCTTC
TRBV29-1	TRBJ2-5	.	.	12	CSSMDSGKTQYF	TGCAGCAGTATGGACAGTGGAAAAACCCAGTACTTC
TRBV6-2/TRBV6-3	TRBJ2-7	.	.	11	CAGGGQGEQYF	TGTGCCGGCGGCGGGCAGGGCGAGCAGTACTTC
TRBV6-6	TRBJ1-1	.	once	14	CANSYLSGNTEAFF	TGTGCCAACAGTTATCTTTCAGGTAACACTGAAGCTTTCTTT
TRBV29-1	TRBJ2-5	.	.	12	CSVLTEMDTQYF	TGCAGCGTCCTAACAGAGATGGATACCCAGTACTTC
TRBV5-1	TRBJ2-5	TRBD2	.	13	CASNLGGLETHYF	TGCGCTAGCAACTTGGGAGGGCTAGAGACCCACTACTTC
TRBV4-2	TRBJ2-1	TRBD2	.	16	CANSQEGLADQGGQFF	TGTGCCAACAGCCAAGAGGGACTAGCTGACCAAGGGGGGCAGTTCTTC